Listed below are T cell receptor beta chains from one sample, sequenced in a study of OX40 agonist ivuxolimab in advanced cancers. Data came from immunoSEQ multiplex PCR; TCRdb stores just in-frame clones and leaves some out. The sample carries roughly 70,000 clones, approximately 86% recorded once. The sequenced sample was CD4+ or CD8+ T cells sorted from blood, obtained in a trial of the OX40 agonist ivuxolimab. All receptors derive from an adult with an advanced solid tumor such as melanoma, head and neck, liver or kidney cancer. Each CDR3 is given with its conserved first and last residue. Fields, in order: D gene, clone size, V gene, J gene, CDR3 DNA, CDR3 protein. A D gene is named only where the DNA matches it firmly. Where a row states a size, it is once, few, many or the class of an expanded clone; other rows omit it.

d_gene: NA; abundance: NA; v_gene: TRBV6-6; j_gene: TRBJ2-1; CDR3nt: TGTGCCAGCAGTTACGAGAATTACAATGAGCAGTTCTTC; CDR3aa: CASSYENYNEQFF
d_gene: NA; abundance: NA; v_gene: TRBV7-2; j_gene: TRBJ2-6; CDR3nt: TGTGCCAGCAGCTTATTGACAGGCCCTTCTTACTCTGGGGCCAACGTCCTGACTTTC; CDR3aa: CASSLLTGPSYSGANVLTF
d_gene: TRBD1; abundance: NA; v_gene: TRBV5-1; j_gene: TRBJ2-7; CDR3nt: TGCGCCAGCAGCCCGGGACAGGGGATCTACGAGCAGTACTTC; CDR3aa: CASSPGQGIYEQYF
d_gene: NA; abundance: once; v_gene: TRBV30; j_gene: TRBJ1-4; CDR3nt: TGTGCCTGGAGCCCGGGGAGGCTCTCTAATGAAAAACTGTTTTTT; CDR3aa: CAWSPGRLSNEKLFF
d_gene: NA; abundance: NA; v_gene: TRBV1; j_gene: TRBJ2-3; CDR3nt: TGCACCAGCAGCCAAGTGAGTCCAGAGCAGTATTTT; CDR3aa: CTSSQVSPEQYF
d_gene: TRBD1; abundance: NA; v_gene: TRBV6-6; j_gene: TRBJ2-5; CDR3nt: TGTGCCAGCAGGAGATGGCAGGGGGTCCAAGAGACCCAGTACTTC; CDR3aa: CASRRWQGVQETQYF
d_gene: NA; abundance: NA; v_gene: TRBV19; j_gene: TRBJ2-1; CDR3nt: TGTGCCAGTAGTGTGGAGGGAGCCTACAATGAGCAGTTCTTC; CDR3aa: CASSVEGAYNEQFF
d_gene: NA; abundance: NA; v_gene: TRBV19; j_gene: TRBJ2-3; CDR3nt: TGTGCCAGTAGTATAGTGGGCCCTATGGCAGATACGCAGTATTTT; CDR3aa: CASSIVGPMADTQYF
d_gene: TRBD1; abundance: NA; v_gene: TRBV6-1; j_gene: TRBJ2-3; CDR3nt: TGTGCCAGCAGTGAGGACAGGGACAGATATTTTAGCACAGATACGCAGTATTTT; CDR3aa: CASSEDRDRYFSTDTQYF
d_gene: NA; abundance: NA; v_gene: TRBV19; j_gene: TRBJ1-5; CDR3nt: TGTGCCACAAGGGGCGCAAATCAGCCCCAGCATTTT; CDR3aa: CATRGANQPQHF
d_gene: NA; abundance: NA; v_gene: TRBV2; j_gene: TRBJ2-7; CDR3nt: TGTGCCAGCAGAGGGGACGGCTACGAGCAGTACTTC; CDR3aa: CASRGDGYEQYF
d_gene: TRBD1; abundance: NA; v_gene: TRBV10-1; j_gene: TRBJ2-1; CDR3nt: TGCGCCAGCAGTGAGTCTAAACAGGGGATGGCAGGTGAGCAGTTCTTC; CDR3aa: CASSESKQGMAGEQFF
d_gene: NA; abundance: NA; v_gene: TRBV19; j_gene: TRBJ1-1; CDR3nt: TGTGCCAGTAGTATAAGACAAGCCCAGAACACTGAAGCTTTCTTT; CDR3aa: CASSIRQAQNTEAFF
d_gene: NA; abundance: once; v_gene: TRBV4-2; j_gene: TRBJ2-3; CDR3nt: TGTGCCAGCAGCCAAGCCGCAGTTATCGACACAGATACGCAGTATTTT; CDR3aa: CASSQAAVIDTDTQYF
d_gene: NA; abundance: NA; v_gene: TRBV19; j_gene: TRBJ2-5; CDR3nt: TGTGCCAGTGGGGTTCTCGGGGCCCAGTACTTC; CDR3aa: CASGVLGAQYF
d_gene: NA; abundance: NA; v_gene: TRBV5-8; j_gene: TRBJ2-2; CDR3nt: TGTGCCAGCAGCTTTACAGGGTATGGGACCGGGGAGCTGTTTTTT; CDR3aa: CASSFTGYGTGELFF
d_gene: TRBD2; abundance: NA; v_gene: TRBV5-1; j_gene: TRBJ2-2; CDR3nt: TGCGCCAGCAGTACCGGGACTAGCGGGAGGGCCGCCGGGGAGCTGTTTTTT; CDR3aa: CASSTGTSGRAAGELFF
d_gene: NA; abundance: few; v_gene: TRBV21-1; j_gene: TRBJ2-7; CDR3nt: TGTGCCAGCAGCAAACGGGACGAGCAGTACTTC; CDR3aa: CASSKRDEQYF
d_gene: NA; abundance: NA; v_gene: TRBV5-1; j_gene: TRBJ1-2; CDR3nt: TGCGCCAGCAGCAAGGGACATAACTATGGCTACACCTTC; CDR3aa: CASSKGHNYGYTF
d_gene: NA; abundance: NA; v_gene: TRBV7-8; j_gene: TRBJ2-2; CDR3nt: TGTGCCAGCAGCTTACGAAGAGCCGGGGAGCTGTTTTTT; CDR3aa: CASSLRRAGELFF
d_gene: NA; abundance: NA; v_gene: TRBV7-6; j_gene: TRBJ2-1; CDR3nt: TGTGCCAGCAGCCCCATTAGATACTCCTACAATGAGCAGTTCTTC; CDR3aa: CASSPIRYSYNEQFF
d_gene: NA; abundance: NA; v_gene: TRBV5-1; j_gene: TRBJ2-3; CDR3nt: TGCGCCAGCAGCTTGGGACACGTCCTTAGCACAGATACGCAGTATTTT; CDR3aa: CASSLGHVLSTDTQYF
d_gene: NA; abundance: NA; v_gene: TRBV28; j_gene: TRBJ2-7; CDR3nt: TGTGCCAGCAGTTTCCTAATCCCTCGCGGGCCATCCTACGAGCAGTACTTC; CDR3aa: CASSFLIPRGPSYEQYF
d_gene: NA; abundance: NA; v_gene: TRBV11-3; j_gene: TRBJ2-1; CDR3nt: TGTGCCAGCAGCCATAGGGACAACGCTAAACACCGTGAGCAGTTCTTC; CDR3aa: CASSHRDNAKHREQFF
d_gene: NA; abundance: NA; v_gene: TRBV18; j_gene: TRBJ2-7; CDR3nt: TGTGCCAGCTCACCCCCGGGCAGAAGACACGAGCAGTACTTC; CDR3aa: CASSPPGRRHEQYF
d_gene: TRBD2; abundance: NA; v_gene: TRBV19; j_gene: TRBJ2-3; CDR3nt: TGTGCCAGTAGTATAACTAGCGGGTCGGCAGATACGCAGTATTTT; CDR3aa: CASSITSGSADTQYF
d_gene: NA; abundance: NA; v_gene: TRBV14; j_gene: TRBJ2-7; CDR3nt: TGTGCCAGCAGCCAAGATTGGGGACGGAGGTACGAGCAGTACTTC; CDR3aa: CASSQDWGRRYEQYF
d_gene: TRBD1; abundance: NA; v_gene: TRBV29-1; j_gene: TRBJ1-2; CDR3nt: TGCAGCGTCGCTGACAGGGGGCATGGCTACACCTTC; CDR3aa: CSVADRGHGYTF
d_gene: NA; abundance: NA; v_gene: TRBV7-3; j_gene: TRBJ2-3; CDR3nt: TGTGCCAGCAGCTTAATGGGCGGAAGCACAGATACGCAGTATTTT; CDR3aa: CASSLMGGSTDTQYF
d_gene: NA; abundance: NA; v_gene: TRBV5-1; j_gene: TRBJ2-2; CDR3nt: TGCGCCAGCAGCTTGGGTAACACCGGGGAGCTGTTTTTT; CDR3aa: CASSLGNTGELFF
d_gene: TRBD2; abundance: few; v_gene: TRBV10-3; j_gene: TRBJ2-3; CDR3nt: TGTGCCATCAGGCGGGAGGGAGGCACAGATACGCAGTATTTT; CDR3aa: CAIRREGGTDTQYF
d_gene: NA; abundance: NA; v_gene: TRBV6-5; j_gene: TRBJ2-5; CDR3nt: TGTGCCAGCAGTTGGGGGCTCGGAGGGGAGACCCAGTACTTC; CDR3aa: CASSWGLGGETQYF
d_gene: TRBD1; abundance: NA; v_gene: TRBV19; j_gene: TRBJ2-7; CDR3nt: TGTGCCAGTAGTTTCCTCGGGACAGGGGCTGGCGAGCAGTACTTC; CDR3aa: CASSFLGTGAGEQYF
d_gene: TRBD1; abundance: NA; v_gene: TRBV6-1; j_gene: TRBJ2-2; CDR3nt: TGTGCCAGCAGTCCGCGACAGGGGAACACCGGGGAGCTGTTTTTT; CDR3aa: CASSPRQGNTGELFF
d_gene: NA; abundance: few; v_gene: TRBV6-6; j_gene: TRBJ2-5; CDR3nt: TGTGCCAGCAGGTCGGGCGGACAACAAGAGACCCAGTACTTC; CDR3aa: CASRSGGQQETQYF
d_gene: NA; abundance: NA; v_gene: TRBV2; j_gene: TRBJ1-1; CDR3nt: TGTGCCAGCGGAGTGACGGAGGACACTGAAGCTTTCTTT; CDR3aa: CASGVTEDTEAFF
d_gene: NA; abundance: NA; v_gene: TRBV18; j_gene: TRBJ2-7; CDR3nt: TGTGCCAGCTCACCAGGTCAGGTTACCGACGAGCAGTACTTC; CDR3aa: CASSPGQVTDEQYF